This entry lists 27 T cell receptor beta chains sequenced from one sample in a study of T cells after yellow fever vaccination. Each CDR3 protein gets one entry after TCRdb re-called the 5' RACE reads with MiXCR. This table has roughly 170,000 distinct CDR3 sequences, approximately 10% appearing once. This specimen was CD8+ T cells sorted from PBMCs, taken 45 days after the yellow fever booster vaccination. These TCRs come from a man younger than 35 who received the YFV17D yellow fever vaccine.

The CDR3 nucleotides read TGTGCCAGTAGTTGGCAGAGTGAGCAGTTCTTC. This translates into CASSWQSEQFF. This sequence joins TRBV19 and TRBJ2-1; D not resolved. With 5 bases removed from V and 9 bases from J, the gap between germline ends came to 8 bases. From germline, CDR1 is LNHDA and CDR2 SQIVND (reference sequence). The CDR3 consists of 11 residues.

This chain links TRBV7-6 with TRBJ2-7, with 8 bases that match TRBD1. J lost 0 bases, V lost 4 bases, and 11 bases had no gene match. This CDR3 region has 17 residues. Germline V gives CDR1 SGHVS, CDR2 FNYEAQ. This chain's CDR3 is CASSSTTGTGFSYEQYF. The DNA of the CDR3 is TGTGCCAGCAGCTCGACCACCGGGACAGGATTCTCCTACGAGCAGTACTTC.

The table lists this clonotype with a few counts. The V call is TRBV6-1, the J call TRBJ2-7; D not resolved. The CDR3 is 13 residues long. V lost 4 bases to trimming and J lost 3 bases, with 10 bases between them. Germline CDR1 reads MNHNS; CDR2 reads SASEGT. The CDR3 protein is CASSGVKLYEQYF. In DNA form, the CDR3 reads TGTGCCAGCAGTGGCGTTAAACTCTACGAGCAGTACTTC.

The sample holds a few counts of this clonotype. The V call is TRBV5-5, the J call TRBJ2-7; D not resolved. Germline CDR1 and CDR2: SGHKS and YYEKEE (reference sequence). There are 12 residues in the CDR3. The V end was cut by 0 bases, the J end by 3 bases, with 4 bases between. The CDR3 bases are TGTGCCAGCAGCTTGGGAAACTACGAGCAGTACGTC. Translating gives CASSLGNYEQYV.

Details on this clonotype: Sequence at one end of the junction differs from germline and may be a read error. The genes are TRBV7-9 and TRBJ2-3, with D unresolved. In germline, CDR1 is SEHNR, CDR2 FQNEAQ (reference sequence). This CDR3 is 13 amino acids long. In DNA, the CDR3 is TGTGCCAGCAGCCCTCGGGTCAAAGATACGCGGTATTTT. Its translation: CASSPRVKDTRYF.

This clonotype came up many times. The chain is built from TRBV20-1 and TRBJ2-3, with 13 bases fitting TRBD2. Germline CDR1 reads DFQATT; CDR2 reads SNEGSKA (reference sequence). The J segment lost 8 bases and the V segment lost 1 base, leaving 6 bases of the junction unmatched. The CDR3 is 15 residues long. CDR3 loop: CSARGLAGGLVTQYF. The CDR3 DNA reads TGCAGTGCTAGAGGACTAGCGGGGGGTTTGGTTACGCAGTATTTT.

Only a few counts were recorded for this clonotype. This chain connects TRBV5-4 to TRBJ2-4; D is possibly TRBD2 (5 bases). Germline CDR1 reads SGHNT; CDR2 reads YYREEE (reference sequence). V was clipped by 3 bases and J by 14 bases, with 15 bases between them. CDR3 size: 12 residues. This chain's CDR3 is CASSSGETPKYF. CDR3 sequence (DNA): TGTGCCAGCAGCTCCGGGGAAACTCCCAAGTACTTC. The variable domain in full, with the rest retrieved from reference TRBV5-4 and TRBJ2-4, is ETGVTQSPTHLIKTRGQQVTLRCSSQSGHNTVSWYQQALGQGPQFIFQYYREEENGRGNFPPRFSGLQFPNYSSELNVNALELDDSALYLCASSSGETPKYFGAGTRLSVL.

The chain recombines TRBV4-2 with TRBJ2-7; D is perhaps TRBD2 (5 bases). CDR3 length: 15 amino acids. CDR1 is LGHNA, CDR2 YNFKEQ, per germline. Deletions cut 0 bases from V and 0 bases from J, with 9 bases between. CDR3: CASSQEPGSSYEQYV. CDR3 nucleotide sequence: TGTGCCAGCAGCCAAGAGCCGGGAAGCTCCTACGAGCAGTACGTC.

The gene calls are TRBV2 and TRBJ1-5; possible D gene TRBD1, 6 bases. V gave up 4 bases and J gave up 3 bases, with 22 bases separating them. The CDR3 loop spans 18 amino acids. Per germline, CDR1 SNHLY and CDR2 FYNNEI. CDR3 region: CASSVTPAGTNPNQPQHF. In DNA, the CDR3 is TGTGCCAGCAGTGTCACCCCCGCCGGGACAAACCCCAATCAGCCCCAGCATTTT.

The table lists this clonotype with a few counts. The V and J genes are TRBV7-9 and TRBJ2-7; either TRBD1 or TRBD2 may supply D (5 bases each). CDR3 size: 14 residues. The V and J ends lost 5 bases and 3 bases respectively, with 14 bases between them. Germline V gene lookup returns CDR1 SEHNR and CDR2 FQNEAQ (reference sequence). The CDR3 region has the DNA TGTGCCAGCAGCCCCTTGGGACCTAACTACGAGCAGTACGTC. This encodes CASSPLGPNYEQYV.

This clonotype was detected many times. The chain joins TRBV29-1 to TRBJ2-7; tentatively, D is TRBD2 (6 bases). This CDR3 region has 13 residues. With 2 bases removed from V and 2 bases from J, the gap between germline ends came to 10 bases. CDR1 is SQVTM and CDR2 is ANQGSEA in the germline V gene. CDR3 sequence reads: CSVELSGAYEQYF. The DNA of the CDR3 is TGCAGCGTTGAATTGTCGGGGGCCTACGAGCAGTACTTC.

CDR3 in DNA: TGCAGTGCTAGAGATGGAGCGGGGGCCCCCTACGAGCAGTACTTC. This sequence encodes CSARDGAGAPYEQYF. The genes are TRBV20-1 and TRBJ2-7, with 8 bases lining up with TRBD2. The CDR3 contains 15 residues. CDR1 DFQATT and CDR2 SNEGSKA come from the germline V gene (reference sequence). J was trimmed by 2 bases and V by 0 bases; bases with no gene match: 6.

J is TRBJ2-6 and V is TRBV5-1, with 7 bases that match TRBD1. The CDR3 is 21 residues long. V trimming: 0 bases; J trimming: 2 bases; junction bases outside the gene matches: 17. Germline CDR1 is SGHRS and CDR2 is YFSETQ. CDR3 sequence: CASSLDELDRTKYAGANVLTF. In DNA form, the CDR3 reads TGCGCCAGCAGCTTGGACGAACTGGACAGGACGAAATATGCTGGGGCCAACGTCCTGACTTTC.

The genes are TRBV6-5 and TRBJ2-7; 8 nucleotides agree with TRBD1. CDR1 and CDR2 from the germline V gene are MNHEY and SVGAGI. Trimming at V came to 5 bases and at J to 3 bases, leaving 6 bases not matched to a gene. The CDR3 runs 14 residues. Written as DNA, the CDR3 is TGTGCCAGCAGTACACAGGGGGTGGGCTACGAGCAGTACTTC. This sequence encodes CASSTQGVGYEQYF.

This clonotype is a singleton in its sample. The chain joins TRBV6-2 or TRBV6-3 to TRBJ2-7; D tentatively fits TRBD1 or TRBD2 (7 bases each). The CDR3 runs to 15 residues. The ends were cut back, 0 bases at V and 2 bases at J, with 11 bases in the middle. CDR1 and CDR2 (germline): MNHEY, SVGEGT. The CDR3: CASSYSGRGPYEQYV. CDR3 DNA: TGTGCCAGCAGTTACTCGGGGAGGGGGCCCTACGAGCAGTACGTC.

This clonotype was seen more than once but under ten times. The chain combines TRBV19 with TRBJ1-6; D call uncertain. The V end lost 6 bases, the J end lost 11 bases, and 14 bases lay between the germline ends. The CDR3 is made up of 13 amino acids. The germline V gene encodes CDR1 LNHDA and CDR2 SQIVND (reference sequence). CDR3 protein: CASSFGVSPPLHF. Written as DNA, the CDR3 is TGTGCCAGTAGCTTTGGGGTCTCGCCACCCCTCCACTTT.

V usage is TRBV12-3 or TRBV12-4 and J usage is TRBJ2-1; D possibly corresponds to TRBD2 (5 bases). V was clipped by 8 bases and J by 2 bases, with 16 bases between them. There are 15 residues in the CDR3. CDR3 protein: CASCPTGRAYNEQFF. In DNA form, the CDR3 reads TGTGCCAGCTGTCCGACTGGGCGGGCCTACAATGAGCAGTTCTTC.

This clonotype was seen repeatedly, ten times or more. The chain links TRBV24-1 to TRBJ1-4, with D possibly TRBD1 on 6 matching bases. The CDR3 loop spans 14 amino acids. Per germline, CDR1 KGHDR and CDR2 SFDVKD. V dropped 4 bases and J dropped 7 bases, with 12 bases sitting between them. In DNA form, the CDR3 reads TGTGCCACCAGTGACGATACAGGGAGTGAAAAACTGTTTTTT. It encodes CATSDDTGSEKLFF.

This clonotype was counted only a few times. The chain joins TRBV12-3 or TRBV12-4 to TRBJ2-4, with D perhaps matching TRBD1 (6 bases). The CDR3 is 14 residues long. V was cut by 3 bases and J by 11 bases, with 17 bases left in between. The CDR3 bases are TGTGCCAGCAGTTTCTTCCGGGACAAAGATCTTCAGTACTTC. Residues: CASSFFRDKDLQYF.

The chain joins TRBV14 to TRBJ2-7; either TRBD1 or TRBD2 may fit D (5 bases each). V gave up 5 bases and J gave up 0 bases, with 11 bases separating them. Germline loops: CDR1 SGHDN, CDR2 FVKESK. The CDR3 is made up of 14 amino acids. CDR3 amino acids: CASSGTVSSYEQYF. The CDR3 DNA sequence: TGTGCCAGCAGCGGGACGGTCAGCTCCTACGAGCAGTACTTC.

The rearrangement links TRBV11-2 to TRBJ2-1; D gene unclear. The V gene's germline CDR1 is SGHAT and CDR2 FQNNGV. V was clipped by 3 bases and J by 9 bases, with 9 bases between them. The CDR3 is 12 amino acids. In DNA, the CDR3 is TGTGCCAGCAGCTTCTTAGGGATTGAGCAGTTCTTC. Translation: CASSFLGIEQFF.

This clonotype was observed a few times. The rearrangement links TRBV5-1 to TRBJ2-1; D is unclear. This CDR3 is 13 amino acids long. Germline V gene lookup returns CDR1 SGHRS and CDR2 YFSETQ. V lost 0 bases and J 9 bases, leaving 10 bases between the germline ends. This CDR3 reads CASSLVSVAEQFF. In nucleotides, the CDR3 is TGCGCCAGCAGCTTGGTAAGCGTAGCTGAGCAGTTCTTC.

The chain joins TRBV6-1 to TRBJ2-7; D may be TRBD2 (5 bases). CDR3 length equals 11 residues. Germline CDR1 is MNHNS and CDR2 is SASEGT. The V gene lost 2 bases and the J gene lost 6 bases, with 5 bases spanning the gap. CDR3 sequence: CASSETSEQYF. Here the CDR3 DNA reads TGTGCCAGCAGTGAAACTAGCGAGCAGTACTTC.

This rearrangement joins TRBV7-9 to TRBJ2-2, with 7 bases lining up with TRBD2. V was pared by 4 bases and J by 5 bases, with 7 bases of the junction left unmatched. The CDR3 extends over 15 amino acids. The V gene's germline CDR1 is SEHNR and CDR2 FQNEAQ (reference sequence). This chain's CDR3 is CASSSPSSGTGELFF. DNA of the CDR3: TGTGCCAGCAGCTCCCCATCTAGCGGAACCGGGGAGCTGTTTTTT.

This clonotype was counted ten times or more. The rearrangement links TRBV5-1 to TRBJ2-1, with a weak D call TRBD1 (5 bases). The CDR3 is 15 amino acids. Germline values: CDR1 SGHRS, CDR2 YFSETQ. Trimming removed 0 bases from V and 2 bases from J, with 9 bases in between. The CDR3 DNA reads as TGCGCCAGCAGCTTGGCAGGGTTTCCCTACAATGAGCAGTTCTTC. Encoded protein: CASSLAGFPYNEQFF.

V is TRBV7-8 and J is TRBJ1-3; no definite D call. The CDR3 has 17 residues. V lost 3 bases and J 3 bases, leaving 18 bases between the germline ends. Germline values: CDR1 SGHVS, CDR2 FQNEAQ. The CDR3 loop is CASSFTLSMGYGNTIYF. CDR3 sequence (DNA): TGTGCCAGCAGCTTCACCTTATCGATGGGGTATGGAAACACCATATATTTT. The full variable domain, rest sourced from reference TRBV7-8 and TRBJ1-3, is GAGVSQSPRYKVAKRGQDVALRCDPISGHVSLFWYQQALGQGPEFLTYFQNEAQLDKSGLPSDRFFAERPEGSVSTLKIQRTQQEDSAVYLCASSFTLSMGYGNTIYFGEGSWLTVV.

This clonotype showed up just a few times. The chain has TRBV7-3 and TRBJ2-5; maybe TRBD1 (5 bases). The V end was cut by 1 base, the J end by 4 bases, with 16 bases between. Per the germline V gene, CDR1 is SGHTA and CDR2 is FQGTGA. The CDR3 contains 16 residues. The CDR3 reads CASSLKKPGIGETQYF. In DNA form, the CDR3 reads TGTGCCAGCAGCTTAAAGAAACCAGGGATTGGAGAGACCCAGTACTTC.